Listed below are T cell receptor beta chains from one sample, sequenced in a study of blood T cell repertoires in COVID-19. Sequenced by immunoSEQ multiplex PCR; TCRdb stores in-frame clones only, minus some. The sample holds some 200,000 clones; 65% to 90% are singletons and the top ten take 4.5% to 6.5%. Sequenced: PBMCs or T cells enriched from blood (not recorded which). The source is a woman in her sixties or seventies with acute COVID-19. The CDR3 runs from the conserved cysteine through the conserved F or W. D genes are given only for firm matches. Some rows have no size entry. The others give once, few or many, or a class for an expanded clone.

TRBV24-1	TRBJ1-2	NA	NA	TGTGCCACCAGTGAGAGTAACTATGGCTACACCTTC	CATSESNYGYTF
TRBV19	TRBJ1-3	NA	NA	TGTGCCAGTAGTATCTATCCGGACACATCTGGAAACACCATATATTTT	CASSIYPDTSGNTIYF
TRBV4-3	TRBJ1-3	NA	TRBD1	TGCGCCAGCAGCCAAGTCTCCGGAACAGGGGACATTAACACCATATATTTT	CASSQVSGTGDINTIYF
TRBV7-9	TRBJ2-1	NA	TRBD2	TGTGCCAGCAGCTTACAGTTAGGCGGGGGGCCGAACAATGAGCAGTTCTTC	CASSLQLGGGPNNEQFF
TRBV18	TRBJ1-3	NA	NA	TGTGCCAGCTCACCACTAGTGAGAAGGGAGAGCTCTGGAAACACCATATATTTT	CASSPLVRRESSGNTIYF
TRBV28	TRBJ2-5	NA	TRBD1	TGTGCCAGCAGCCCTGGCCCTGTCCGGGACAGACAAGAGACCCAGTACTTC	CASSPGPVRDRQETQYF
TRBV7-2	TRBJ1-1	NA	NA	TGTGCCAGCAGCTTACGGACAGTGAACACTGAAGCTTTCTTT	CASSLRTVNTEAFF
TRBV27	TRBJ1-5	NA	NA	TGTGCCAGCAGTTTTGGGGGGAGTCAGCCCCAGCATTTT	CASSFGGSQPQHF
TRBV12-3/TRBV12-4	TRBJ1-1	NA	NA	TGTGCCAGCACTCTCCGGGAGAACACTGAAGCTTTCTTT	CASTLRENTEAFF
TRBV11-2	TRBJ2-3	NA	TRBD2	TGTGCCAGCAGTTTCTTAGCGGGAGGCACAGATACGCAGTATTTT	CASSFLAGGTDTQYF
TRBV19	TRBJ1-1	NA	NA	TGTGCCAGTAGTATCGGGCAGGGGAACACTGAAGCTTTCTTT	CASSIGQGNTEAFF
TRBV5-1	TRBJ2-2	few	NA	TGCGCCAGCAAATATGGACTAAACACCGGGGAGCTGTTTTTT	CASKYGLNTGELFF
TRBV6-5	TRBJ1-3	NA	TRBD1	TGTGCCAGCAGTTATGAACAGGGGGCTGGAAACACCATATATTTT	CASSYEQGAGNTIYF
TRBV19	TRBJ1-2	NA	NA	TGTGCCAGTAGTATAGACAGGGCCGACTATGGCTACACCTTC	CASSIDRADYGYTF
TRBV5-4	TRBJ1-2	NA	NA	TGTGCCAGCAGCTTGAGCGTCGACTATGGCTACACCTTC	CASSLSVDYGYTF
TRBV21-1	TRBJ2-1	once	NA	TGTGCCAGCAGCAAAGCTACCGGGTCCTACAATGAGCAGTTCTTC	CASSKATGSYNEQFF
TRBV24-1	TRBJ2-1	NA	NA	TGTGCCACCAGTCCACCTGGGCGGGAAGAAGGAGGGTCCTACAATGAGCAGTTCTTC	CATSPPGREEGGSYNEQFF
TRBV4-1	TRBJ1-1	NA	TRBD1	TGCGCCAGCAGCCCCGGACAGGGCCACACTGAAGCTTTCTTT	CASSPGQGHTEAFF
TRBV28	TRBJ1-2	NA	TRBD1	TGTGCCAGCAGTCCCGGACAGGGATATAACTATGGCTACACCTTC	CASSPGQGYNYGYTF
TRBV9	TRBJ1-2	NA	TRBD1	TGTGCCAGCAGCGTAACTGAGACAGGGGGCCATGGCTACACCTTC	CASSVTETGGHGYTF
TRBV7-2	TRBJ2-1	few	TRBD2	TGTGCCAGCAGCTTAGCACGCGGGGGGGGTCAGGGTGAGCAGTTCTTC	CASSLARGGGQGEQFF
TRBV10-3	TRBJ1-1	NA	NA	TGTGCCATCAGTGGAGAAGTCCCGAACACTGAAGCTTTCTTT	CAISGEVPNTEAFF
TRBV3-1/TRBV3-2	TRBJ1-2	NA	TRBD1	TGTGCCAGCAGACTTAGGGACAGGGGGGATGGCTACACCTTC	CASRLRDRGDGYTF
TRBV5-5	TRBJ2-7	medium-sized	TRBD2	TGTGCCAGCAGCAAGGGGACTAGCGGGAACTACGAGCAGTACTTC	CASSKGTSGNYEQYF
TRBV24-1	TRBJ2-2	NA	NA	TGTGCCACCAGTGATTACGGACATAACACCGGGGAGCTGTTTTTT	CATSDYGHNTGELFF
TRBV18	TRBJ2-7	NA	TRBD2	TGTGCCAGCTCACCGCGGGAGGCCCACTACGAGCAGTACTTC	CASSPREAHYEQYF
TRBV12-3/TRBV12-4	TRBJ1-2	NA	TRBD1	TGTGCCAGCAGTTCACAGGGGCGGGATGGCTACACCTTC	CASSSQGRDGYTF
TRBV28	TRBJ2-1	once	TRBD1	TGTGCCAGCAGTGCCCCCAGTCGGACAGGGGGAGGAGATGAGCAGTTCTTC	CASSAPSRTGGGDEQFF
TRBV6-6	TRBJ1-2	NA	NA	TGTGCCAGCAGTCCAGGGGAGTGGAGCTACACCTTC	CASSPGEWSYTF